This T cell receptor beta chain was retrieved from a study of blood T cells in healthy people across ages. Study-wide results and limits: Older individuals had lower TCR beta diversity per million T cells (the decline was roughly linear).

This clonotype has only a few counts. The antigen is not known. The CDR3 is 14 residues long. V shed 4 bases, J shed 7 bases, and the junction held 8 bases outside the gene matches. The germline gives CDR1 SGHVS, CDR2 FNYEAQ. A second roughly 6 to 12 cycle PCR used barcoded and J-beta primers. MiXCR, applied by TCRdb to the 5' RACE reads, yields one record per CDR3 protein. The sample consists of 660,000 or so distinct CDR3 sequences, around three fifths of them appearing once. This TCR derives from a man aged 60 to 75 in good health. The gene calls are TRBV7-6 and TRBJ2-5, with TRBD1 matching 8 bases. Sequenced: blood. The CDR3 loop is CASSSGTGALTQYF. The CDR3, as DNA: TGTGCCAGCAGCTCCGGGACAGGAGCACTGACCCAGTACTTC.